These T cell receptor beta chains were read from a single sample in a study of Ad26.COV2.S vaccination and SARS-CoV-2 variants. Here immunoSEQ multiplex PCR was the method, and the copy in TCRdb shows in-frame clones only, minus some. The sample lists some 390,000 clones; 75% to 90% were seen once. The sequences come from peripheral blood, collected in a trial of Ad26.COV2.S vaccine versus placebo. The receptors shown here come from a person between 18 and 59 years old who received the Ad26.COV2.S COVID-19 vaccine or a placebo. Both conserved end residues are part of each CDR3. A D gene is named only where the DNA matches it firmly. The size field is filled for only some rows; it gives once, few, many or a size class.

J | size | V | D | CDR3 | DNA
TRBJ2-3 | . | TRBV5-5 | . | CASSFKDPLLIVTDTQYF | TGTGCCAGCAGCTTCAAGGACCCACTCCTTATAGTCACAGATACGCAGTATTTT
TRBJ2-1 | once | TRBV6-6 | . | CASSFKGANEQFF | TGTGCCAGCAGTTTTAAAGGGGCAAATGAGCAGTTCTTC
TRBJ1-2 | . | TRBV10-3 | TRBD1 | CAITPGQAANYGYTF | TGTGCCATCACCCCGGGACAGGCAGCTAACTATGGCTACACCTTC
TRBJ1-4 | . | TRBV12-5 | . | CASGLVRKKLFF | TGTGCTAGTGGTTTGGTACGCAAGAAACTGTTTTTT
TRBJ2-5 | . | TRBV6-1 | . | CASSEVSQETQYF | TGTGCCAGCAGTGAAGTCTCCCAAGAGACCCAGTACTTC
TRBJ1-1 | . | TRBV5-4 | TRBD1 | CASSPGTGDTEAFF | TGTGCCAGCAGCCCGGGGACAGGGGACACTGAAGCTTTCTTT
TRBJ2-7 | . | TRBV19 | TRBD2 | CASSNGLAGYYEQYF | TGTGCCAGTAGTAACGGGCTAGCGGGATATTACGAGCAGTACTTC
TRBJ2-1 | . | TRBV7-6 | . | CASSLASASSYNEQFF | TGTGCCAGCAGCTTAGCTAGCGCGAGCTCCTACAATGAGCAGTTCTTC
TRBJ1-6 | . | TRBV28 | . | CASRTGGVPPLHF | TGTGCCAGCAGAACGGGGGGGGTACCACCCCTCCACTTT
TRBJ1-1 | few | TRBV4-3 | TRBD1 | CASSQGGQGAGTEAFF | TGCGCCAGCAGCCAAGGGGGACAGGGGGCCGGCACTGAAGCTTTCTTT
TRBJ2-3 | . | TRBV12-3/TRBV12-4 | . | CASTGETTDTQYF | TGTGCCAGCACTGGGGAAACCACAGATACGCAGTATTTT
TRBJ2-1 | . | TRBV7-9 | . | CASSLDEYNEQFF | TGTGCCAGCAGCTTAGACGAATACAATGAGCAGTTCTTC
TRBJ2-7 | . | TRBV4-2 | . | CASSQEAGSRGGQYF | TGTGCCAGCAGCCAAGAGGCAGGGAGCCGTGGGGGGCAGTACTTC
TRBJ1-1 | . | TRBV9 | TRBD1 | CASSVETGGRTEAFF | TGTGCCAGCAGCGTAGAAACAGGGGGTAGGACTGAAGCTTTCTTT
TRBJ2-2 | . | TRBV27 | TRBD2 | CASREGLAANTGELFF | TGTGCCAGCAGGGAAGGACTAGCAGCGAACACCGGGGAGCTGTTTTTT
TRBJ1-1 | . | TRBV7-2 | . | CASSLGHSNTEAFF | TGTGCCAGCAGCTTAGGACATTCGAACACTGAAGCTTTCTTT
TRBJ2-7 | . | TRBV13 | . | CASSPSGSSGDEQYF | TGTGCCAGCAGCCCTTCGGGTAGCTCAGGGGACGAGCAGTACTTC
TRBJ2-3 | . | TRBV9 | . | CASSVEWEADTQYF | TGTGCCAGCAGCGTAGAGTGGGAGGCAGATACGCAGTATTTT
TRBJ1-2 | . | TRBV6-5 | . | CASSYSNPGAGGYTF | TGTGCCAGCAGTTACTCGAATCCCGGGGCGGGTGGCTACACCTTC
TRBJ1-5 | . | TRBV7-8 | . | CASSPQPGHQPQHF | TGTGCCAGCAGCCCCCAGCCCGGGCATCAGCCCCAGCATTTT
TRBJ2-7 | . | TRBV12-3/TRBV12-4 | . | CARQGVGEQYF | TGTGCAAGGCAAGGGGTGGGAGAGCAGTACTTC
TRBJ2-2 | few | TRBV19 | TRBD2 | CASSIGLAAGELFF | TGTGCCAGTAGTATAGGACTAGCGGCCGGGGAGCTGTTTTTT
TRBJ2-4 | . | TRBV28 | . | CASSMGGTLAKNIQYF | TGTGCCAGCAGCATGGGGGGAACACTAGCCAAAAACATTCAGTACTTC
TRBJ2-7 | once | TRBV5-6 | . | CASSLGRGRNEQYF | TGTGCCAGCAGCTTGGGGAGGGGGCGTAACGAGCAGTACTTC
TRBJ2-1 | once | TRBV12-3/TRBV12-4 | TRBD2 | CASSLWRGEQFF | TGTGCCAGCAGTTTATGGCGGGGGGAGCAGTTCTTC
TRBJ2-2 | . | TRBV6-2/TRBV6-3 | . | CASSYSLYRNTGELFF | TGTGCCAGCAGTTACTCCCTATATCGGAACACCGGGGAGCTGTTTTTT
TRBJ2-7 | . | TRBV28 | . | CASSLAYSGRREYEQYF | TGTGCCAGCAGTCTCGCCTATTCGGGACGGCGAGAGTACGAGCAGTACTTC
TRBJ1-3 | . | TRBV29-1 | . | CSRDTIYF | TGCAGCCGAGACACCATATATTTT
TRBJ2-5 | . | TRBV7-9 | . | CASSFMGQETQYF | TGTGCCAGCAGCTTCATGGGTCAAGAGACCCAGTACTTC
TRBJ2-1 | . | TRBV24-1 | . | CATSTRLEGYNEQFF | TGTGCCACCAGTACCCGACTCGAGGGCTACAATGAGCAGTTCTTC
TRBJ2-7 | . | TRBV7-9 | . | CASSLAYREGSEQYF | TGTGCCAGCAGCTTAGCGTACAGGGAAGGCTCCGAGCAGTACTTC
TRBJ2-1 | . | TRBV4-1 | TRBD2 | CASSQPTSGTAEQFF | TGCGCCAGCAGCCAGCCGACTAGCGGTACGGCTGAGCAGTTCTTC
TRBJ2-3 | . | TRBV28 | . | CASSLRDSTDTQYF | TGTGCCAGCAGTTTGCGGGACTCCACAGATACGCAGTATTTT
TRBJ2-3 | . | TRBV4-1 | TRBD2 | CASSYGGDTQYF | TGCGCCAGCAGCTACGGGGGGGATACGCAGTATTTT
TRBJ2-7 | . | TRBV5-5 | TRBD2 | CASSLTSGRRSYEQYF | TGTGCCAGCAGCTTGACTTCCGGGAGGAGGTCCTACGAGCAGTACTTC
TRBJ2-7 | . | TRBV30 | . | CAGEEGGNEQYF | TGTGCCGGAGAGGAAGGGGGAAACGAGCAGTACTTC
TRBJ2-1 | . | TRBV2 | TRBD2 | CASGTSGRGEQFF | TGTGCCAGCGGGACTAGCGGGCGTGGTGAGCAGTTCTTC
TRBJ1-1 | . | TRBV29-1 | TRBD1 | CSVGEGGATGTEAFF | TGCAGCGTGGGAGAAGGGGGCGCAACGGGAACTGAAGCTTTCTTT
TRBJ2-3 | . | TRBV20-1 | . | CSASWGRRSTDTQYF | TGCAGTGCTAGTTGGGGACGACGAAGCACAGATACGCAGTATTTT
TRBJ2-3 | . | TRBV6-5 | TRBD1 | CASSSDRGAVDTQYF | TGTGCCAGCAGTTCGGACAGGGGGGCCGTAGATACGCAGTATTTT
TRBJ2-3 | . | TRBV5-6 | . | CASSPPGADTQYF | TGTGCCAGCAGCCCCCCAGGGGCAGATACGCAGTATTTT